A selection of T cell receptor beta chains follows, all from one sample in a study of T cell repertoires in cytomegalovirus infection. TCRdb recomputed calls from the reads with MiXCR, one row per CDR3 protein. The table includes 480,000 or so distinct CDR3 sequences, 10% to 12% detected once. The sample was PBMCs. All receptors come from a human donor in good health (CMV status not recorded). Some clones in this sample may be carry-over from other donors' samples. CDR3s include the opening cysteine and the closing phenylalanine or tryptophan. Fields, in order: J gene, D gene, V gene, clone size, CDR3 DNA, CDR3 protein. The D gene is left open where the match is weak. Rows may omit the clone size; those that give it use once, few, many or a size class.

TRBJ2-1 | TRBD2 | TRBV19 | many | TGTGCCAGTAGTATCCGATTCCTCAGGGAGGGTAGGTACAATGAGCAGTTCTTC | CASSIRFLREGRYNEQFF
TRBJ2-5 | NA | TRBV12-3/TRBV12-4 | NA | TGTGCCAGCAGTTTAGCAGGCGCTCAAGAGACCCAGTACTTC | CASSLAGAQETQYF
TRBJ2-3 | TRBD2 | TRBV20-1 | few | TGCAGTGCTAGAGAATTAGCGGGAGAGACAGATACGCAGTATTTT | CSARELAGETDTQYF
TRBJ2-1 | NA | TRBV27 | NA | TGTGCCAGCAGCTTACTTATCAGCTCCTACAATGAGCAGTTCTTC | CASSLLISSYNEQFF
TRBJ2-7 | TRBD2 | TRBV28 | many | TGTGCCAGCAGTTTCATACTAGCGGGGGCCTACGAGCAGTACTTC | CASSFILAGAYEQYF
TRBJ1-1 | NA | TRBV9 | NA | TGTGCCAGCAGCGTAGAAGCAGGGCGGAACACTGAAGCTTTCTTT | CASSVEAGRNTEAFF
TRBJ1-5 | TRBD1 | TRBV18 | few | TGTGCCAGCTCGGGGACAGGGAGGGACAATCAGCCCCAGCATTTT | CASSGTGRDNQPQHF
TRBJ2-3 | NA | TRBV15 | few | TGTGCCACCAGCAGAGGTACCGGGTATTTGGATACGCAGTATTTT | CATSRGTGYLDTQYF
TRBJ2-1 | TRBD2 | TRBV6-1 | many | TGTGCCAGCAGTGAATGGGGCGGGAGGGCGTACAATGAGCAGTTCTTC | CASSEWGGRAYNEQFF
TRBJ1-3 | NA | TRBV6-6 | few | TGTGCCAGCAGGGAGGGACCTCTCACCATATATTTT | CASREGPLTIYF
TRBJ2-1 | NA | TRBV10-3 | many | TGTGCCATCAGTGGGCAGTACAATGAGCAGTTCTTC | CAISGQYNEQFF
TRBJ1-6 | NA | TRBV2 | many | TGTGCCAGCTTAAGGGACGGGGTCGACTCACCCCTCCACTTT | CASLRDGVDSPLHF
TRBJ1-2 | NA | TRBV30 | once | TGTGCCTGGAGTGCCCATGGCTACACCTTC | CAWSAHGYTF
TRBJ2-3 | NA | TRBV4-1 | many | TGCGCCAGCAGGGGGACGTACTCTAGCACAGATACGCAGTATTTT | CASRGTYSSTDTQYF
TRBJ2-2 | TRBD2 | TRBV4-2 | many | TGTGCCAGCAGCCAAGTCCTCCCGACTAGCGGGAGGGCCACCGGGGAGCTGTTTTTT | CASSQVLPTSGRATGELFF
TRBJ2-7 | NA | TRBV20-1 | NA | TGCAGTGCTCCCGGGACATCGGTATACGAGCAGTACTTC | CSAPGTSVYEQYF
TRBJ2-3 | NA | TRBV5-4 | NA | TGTGCCAGCAGCTTGGGCGGGGAAGGGATGACAGATACGCAGTATTTT | CASSLGGEGMTDTQYF
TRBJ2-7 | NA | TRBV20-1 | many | TGCAGTGCTAGGACGAGGTGGGACTACGAGCAGTACTTC | CSARTRWDYEQYF
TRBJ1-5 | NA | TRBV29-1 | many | TGCAGCGTTGTAGACACCTTGAATCAGCCCCAGCATTTT | CSVVDTLNQPQHF
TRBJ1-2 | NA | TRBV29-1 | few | TGCAGCGTCCTAACCGGACTACAGGGTAGCGGCTACACCTTC | CSVLTGLQGSGYTF
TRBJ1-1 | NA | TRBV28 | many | TGTGCCAGCAGTTCTTTGGAAGACGAACCAAACACTGAAGCTTTCTTT | CASSSLEDEPNTEAFF
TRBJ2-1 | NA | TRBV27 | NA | TGTGCCAGCAGTTTCTTGCGAAGTGAGCAGTTCTTC | CASSFLRSEQFF
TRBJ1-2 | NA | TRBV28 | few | TGTGCCAGCAGAACCAACTATGGCTACACCTTC | CASRTNYGYTF
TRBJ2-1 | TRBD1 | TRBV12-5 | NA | TGTGCTAGTGGTCCCGGACAGGGGGACTCCGGTGAGCAGTTCTTC | CASGPGQGDSGEQFF
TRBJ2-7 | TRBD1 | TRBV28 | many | TGTGCCAGCAGTACTCCCGGGACAGGGGCAAGGGAGCAGTACTTC | CASSTPGTGAREQYF
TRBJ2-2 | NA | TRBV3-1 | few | TGTGCCAGCAGCCAAGGGCAGACCGACACCGGGGAGCTGTTTTTT | CASSQGQTDTGELFF
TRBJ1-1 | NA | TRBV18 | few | TGTGCCAGCTCACCAGAGGGGTTCGGCACTGAAGCTTTCTTT | CASSPEGFGTEAFF
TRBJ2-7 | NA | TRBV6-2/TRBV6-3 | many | TGTGCCAGCAGTTACGGGACGGGGCGTTACGAGCAGTACTTC | CASSYGTGRYEQYF
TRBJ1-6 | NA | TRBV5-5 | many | TGTGCCAGCAGCCCCGGCGGCTGGGGACTGAATTCACCCCTCCACTTT | CASSPGGWGLNSPLHF
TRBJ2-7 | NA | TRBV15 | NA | TGTGCCACCAGCAGAGCCCGTCCCGCCGAGCAGTACTTC | CATSRARPAEQYF
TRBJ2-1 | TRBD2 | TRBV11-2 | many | TGTGCCAGCAGCTCTCCGGGGACTAGCGGGGGGGCCAGTGAGCAGTTCTTC | CASSSPGTSGGASEQFF
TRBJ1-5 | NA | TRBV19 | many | TGTGCCAGTAGGAATACTCCAGGTCAGCCCCAGCATTTT | CASRNTPGQPQHF
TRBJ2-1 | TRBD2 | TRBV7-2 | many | TGTGCCAGCAGCCCGCCGGGACTAGCGGGAGCAACTGAGCAGTTCTTC | CASSPPGLAGATEQFF
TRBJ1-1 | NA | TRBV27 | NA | TGTGCCAGCAGTCCCTCCCCCGGGTTTGGGAGCACTGAAGCTTTCTTT | CASSPSPGFGSTEAFF
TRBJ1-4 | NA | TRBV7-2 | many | TGTGCCAGCAGCTTAAGGGGGACTAATGAAAAACTGTTTTTT | CASSLRGTNEKLFF
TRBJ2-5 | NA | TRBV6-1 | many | TGTGCCAGCAGTGAAAATGGCCAAGAGACCCAGTACTTC | CASSENGQETQYF
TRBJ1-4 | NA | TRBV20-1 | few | TGCAGTGCTAGCGGGGCGGCAACTAATGAAAAACTGTTTTTT | CSASGAATNEKLFF
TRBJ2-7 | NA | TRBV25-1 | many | TGTGCCAGCAGTGAATATCAGGGGCGAAAGATCTACGAGCAGTACTTC | CASSEYQGRKIYEQYF
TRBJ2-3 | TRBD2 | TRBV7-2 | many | TGTGCCAGCAGCTCGGGACTAGCGGGAGGTAAAGATACGCAGTATTTT | CASSSGLAGGKDTQYF
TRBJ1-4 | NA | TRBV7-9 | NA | TGTGCCAGCAGTCCCGGGCCCTCAACTAATGAAAAACTGTTTTTT | CASSPGPSTNEKLFF
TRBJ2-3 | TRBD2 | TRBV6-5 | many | TGTGCCAGCAGTTACGAGCGGGGTAGCGGTTTCACAGATACGCAGTATTTT | CASSYERGSGFTDTQYF
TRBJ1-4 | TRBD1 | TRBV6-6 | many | TGTGCCAGCAGTGTGTTCCAGGGGGCCGGGACTAATGAAAAACTGTTTTTT | CASSVFQGAGTNEKLFF
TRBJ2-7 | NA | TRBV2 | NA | TGTGCCAGCAGATATAGCGGTTCCTACGAGCAGTACTTC | CASRYSGSYEQYF
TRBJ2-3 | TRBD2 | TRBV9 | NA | TGTGCCAGCAGCGGTGGCGGTACAGGTAGCGGGGGGACAGATACGCAGTATTTT | CASSGGGTGSGGTDTQYF
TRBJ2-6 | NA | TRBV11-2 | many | TGTGCCAGCAGCTCAGAGGCTACCTACACATTAGTCGCTGGGGCCAACGTCCTGACTTTC | CASSSEATYTLVAGANVLTF
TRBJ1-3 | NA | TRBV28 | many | TGTGCCAGCTCGGCCCCCAGGGGTAAGGCTGGAAACACCATATATTTT | CASSAPRGKAGNTIYF